This TCR beta chain was captured in a study of cytomegalovirus exposure and HLA in healthy donors. This clone was found a few times. PCR employed 60 Vbeta and 13 Jbeta primers. Profiling relied on immunoSEQ multiplex PCR, and the TCRdb table lists in-frame clones only, not all of them. The sample yields tens of thousands of clones, over 75% seen once. Despite likely unrecorded immune exposures, the donors were nominally healthy at the time of sampling. The sequence was obtained from a woman aged 25 to 45 in good health and CMV-seropositive. Sequencing used PBMCs.

CDR3 in amino acids: CASSYEWNTEAFF. CDR3 nucleotide sequence: TGTGCCAGCAGTTACGAGTGGAACACTGAAGCTTTCTTT. V usage is TRBV6-6 and J usage is TRBJ1-1; D is uncertain. CDR1 and CDR2 from the germline V gene are MNHNY and SVGAGI (reference sequence). V was trimmed by 2 bases and J by 1 base, leaving 5 bases between them. The CDR3 covers 13 residues.